This TCR beta chain comes out of a study of blood T cell repertoires in COVID-19. Study background: COVID-19 samples, acute and convalescent, were from the United States, Italy and Spain. The analysed material was cDNA or gDNA that came from T cells, B-cell-depleted T cells, or PBMCs.

V dropped 4 bases and J dropped 2 bases, with 15 bases sitting between them. CDR3 length: 15 amino acids. In germline, CDR1 is MGHRA, CDR2 YSYEKL. Original analysis: Amplifying reference gene primers gave estimates of nucleated cell counts. The data were produced by immunoSEQ multiplex PCR, yet TCRdb's version contains in-frame clones alone and is incomplete. The DNA gave D and trimming, while V, J and clone size come from that table. The data contain about 43,000 clones, about 87% of them seen just once; the ten biggest clones take up roughly 15%. Material: peripheral blood. This chain links TRBV4-1 with TRBJ2-7; weak D call: TRBD2 (6 bases). This clonotype was sampled from a man aged 60-69 years with active COVID-19. The CDR3 DNA sequence: TGCGCCAGCAGCCCCCAGGAGCGGGTAACCTACGAGCAGTACTTC. Translating it yields CASSPQERVTYEQYF.